This T cell receptor beta chain was observed in a study of blood T cell repertoires in COVID-19. The CDR3 is 15 amino acids. Germline assignment: CDR1 LNHDA and CDR2 SQIVND (reference sequence). V lost 5 bases and J lost 2; bases outside the gene matches: 6. Some clones are missing from TCRdb's copy, which holds only in-frame ones; the method was immunoSEQ multiplex PCR. Among over 300,000 clones listed, 90% were seen once. The source is a man aged 18 to 35 with active or convalescent COVID-19. This chain links TRBV19 with TRBJ1-2; 9 bases line up with TRBD1. Material for sequencing was peripheral blood. CDR3 loop: CASSPTGQGNYGYTF. The DNA of the CDR3 is TGTGCCAGTAGTCCAACAGGACAGGGGAACTATGGCTACACCTTC.